This T cell receptor (beta chain) was identified in a study of T-cell reconstitution after alpha-beta-depleted transplantation in children. The library targeted TCRbeta and was prepared with unique molecular identifiers. A single record per CDR3 protein comes from TCRdb applying MiXCR to the PCR reads. Altogether approximately 350,000 distinct CDR3 sequences are present, about 9.4% being singletons, with the ten largest covering 2% to 3%. The V end lost 0 bases, the J end lost 0 bases, and 7 bases lay between the germline ends. CDR1 is MDHEN and CDR2 is SYDVKM in the germline V gene. The CDR3 contains 15 residues.

This chain joins TRBV28 and TRBJ2-3; the D is unclear. The source is a human donor who donated a stem cell graft to a child with acute lymphoblastic leukemia. Specimen: PBMCs from the stem cell graft donor, collected from the stem cell graft. CDR3 sequence (DNA): TGTGCCAGCAGTTTATGGACCCGTAGCACAGATACGCAGTATTTT. Protein: CASSLWTRSTDTQYF. Combining the CDR3 with reference TRBV28 and TRBJ2-3 gives the whole variable domain DVKVTQSSRYLVKRTGEKVFLECVQDMDHENMFWYRQDPGLGLRLIYFSYDVKMKEKGDIPEGYSVSREKKERFSLILESASTNQTSMYLCASSLWTRSTDTQYFGPGTRLTVL.